The present T cell receptor beta chain was sequenced within a study of OX40 agonist ivuxolimab in advanced cancers. In terms of the full investigation: Ivuxolimab was a fully human IgG2 agonistic monoclonal antibody targeting the costimulatory receptor OX40 (CD134). Intravenous ivuxolimab was administered to patients every 2 weeks at six dose levels: 0.01, 0.1, 0.3, 1.5, 3 and 10 mg/kg. Of the 50 to 55 patients in dose escalation, about 20 had hepatocellular carcinoma, some 15 had melanoma, 9 had renal cell carcinoma and 9 had head and neck cancer. A male proportion of 70% to 90% and a mean age of 60 years, ranging from about 20 to 79, were recorded for the dose-escalation cohort. Prior anti-PD-1, anti-PD-L1 or anti-CTLA-4 therapy was permitted, and checkpoint inhibitors had been received by roughly 40% of dose-escalation patients. Partial responses occurred in three dose-escalation patients: two with cutaneous melanoma and one with hepatocellular carcinoma. Peripheral TCRbeta sequencing aimed to test whether ivuxolimab altered TCR sequence diversity and caused clonal T-cell expansion. The paper covers the monotherapy dose-escalation part of the phase I ivuxolimab trial, which included N of about 56 patients.

Patients with autoimmune disease history or receiving systemic immunosuppression were excluded from the trial. Peripheral blood for TCR sequencing was collected from all dose cohorts at baseline, on cycle 4 day 1, and on cycle 7 day 1. The samples were taken from a phase I, first-in-human, multicenter, open-label dose-escalation trial of ivuxolimab. Adults with locally advanced or metastatic head and neck squamous cell, hepatocellular, melanoma or renal cell carcinoma were enrolled in the trial. Before TCR sequencing, CD4+ T cells and CD8+ T cells from peripheral blood were sorted into separate populations. As encoded in the germline V gene, CDR1 is MDHEN while CDR2 is SYDVKM. Trimming removed 3 bases from V and 0 bases from J, leaving 11 bases between the germline ends. The CDR3 measures 16 amino acids from cysteine to phenylalanine. CDR3 DNA is the only sequence kept; it has 48 bases, read in frame from the first base.

To sequence the TCRbeta CDR3 region, genomic DNA was isolated from the sorted cells. The immunoSEQ Assay was used to sequence the TCRbeta CDR3 regions. Entries here come from immuneACCESS through TCRdb and include only in-frame sequences with V and J called. Some clones fail to appear in such tables; in the studies checked, an unresolved V gene covers under half of the shortfall, and the cause of the remainder is unknown. Here the sample has some 80,000 clones; approximately 89% occur a single time. The ten largest clones capture approximately 2.4% of the sample. The research as a whole found: At doses of 0.1 to 3.0 mg/kg, clonal expansion of both CD4+ and CD8+ blood T cells was observed from baseline to week 6. Partial responders in the 0.1-3.0 mg/kg groups had among the lowest normalized peripheral clonal expansion, especially among CD8+ T cells. On average, CD8+ T cells showed more expanded clones than CD4+ T cells after ivuxolimab. The antigen specificity of the peripheral T cells that underwent clonal expansion was not determined. Low levels of normalized T-cell clonal expansion were also shown by some nonresponding patients.

This clone came up a few times. The clone's antigen remains unknown. No qualities accompany the bases; no much larger clone lies one base away. The sequence is built from TRBV28 and TRBJ1-4, and possibly TRBD1, on 5 matching bases. The sequence came from an adult with an advanced solid tumor such as melanoma, head and neck, liver or kidney cancer. Material: CD4+ or CD8+ T cells sorted from blood, obtained in a trial of the OX40 agonist ivuxolimab. The CDR3 corresponds to CASSFAIGATNEKLFF. The DNA reads as follows: TGTGCCAGCAGTTTTGCGATAGGGGCAACTAATGAAAAACTGTTTTTT.